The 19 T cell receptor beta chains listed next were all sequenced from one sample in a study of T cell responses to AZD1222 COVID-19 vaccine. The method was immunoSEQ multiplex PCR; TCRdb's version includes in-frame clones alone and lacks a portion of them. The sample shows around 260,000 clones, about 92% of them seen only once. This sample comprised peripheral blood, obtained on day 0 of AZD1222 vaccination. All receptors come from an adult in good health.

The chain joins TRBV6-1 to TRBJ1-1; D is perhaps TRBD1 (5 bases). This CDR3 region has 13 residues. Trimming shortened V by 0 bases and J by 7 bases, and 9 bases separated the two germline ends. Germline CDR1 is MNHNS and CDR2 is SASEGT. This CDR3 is CASSEAGDGEAFF. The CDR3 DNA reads TGTGCCAGCAGTGAAGCTGGGGACGGTGAAGCTTTCTTT.

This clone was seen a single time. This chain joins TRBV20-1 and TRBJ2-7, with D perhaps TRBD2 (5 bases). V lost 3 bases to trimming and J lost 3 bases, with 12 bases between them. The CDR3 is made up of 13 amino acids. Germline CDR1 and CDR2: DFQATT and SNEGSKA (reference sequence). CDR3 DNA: TGCAGTGCTAGTGGAGGCCCCCTCTACGAGCAGTACTTC. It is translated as CSASGGPLYEQYF.

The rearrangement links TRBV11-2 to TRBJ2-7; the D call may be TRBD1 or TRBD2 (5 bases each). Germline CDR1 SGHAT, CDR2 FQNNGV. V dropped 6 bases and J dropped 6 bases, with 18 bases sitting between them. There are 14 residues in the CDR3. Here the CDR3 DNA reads TGTGCCAGCAGACGCGCGGGCCGAGGGGTCGAGCAGTACTTC. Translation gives CASRRAGRGVEQYF.

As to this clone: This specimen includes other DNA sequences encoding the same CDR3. The CDR3 sequence is CASSSSGTGSYNEQFF. As DNA, the CDR3 is TGTGCCAGCAGTTCCTCAGGAACGGGGTCCTACAATGAGCAGTTCTTC. The chain has TRBV28 and TRBJ2-1; TRBD2 is a possible D gene (5 bases). Germline CDR1 is MDHEN and CDR2 is SYDVKM. The CDR3 consists of 16 residues. V gave up 4 bases and J gave up 1 base, with 14 bases separating them.

The CDR3 DNA reads as TGCGCCAGCAGCGTAGACAGGGGGCACGAGCAGTACTTC. Its protein is CASSVDRGHEQYF. The chain recombines TRBV5-1 with TRBJ2-7; 10 nucleotides agree with TRBD1. The germline CDR1 and CDR2 sequences are SGHRS and YFSETQ. The CDR3 covers 13 residues. J gave up 5 bases and V 4 bases, and 3 bases lay outside the gene matches.

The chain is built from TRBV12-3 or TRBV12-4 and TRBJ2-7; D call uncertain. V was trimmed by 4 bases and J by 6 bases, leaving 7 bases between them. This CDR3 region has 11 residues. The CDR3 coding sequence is TGTGCCAGCAGTTCGCCTAGCGAGCAGTACTTC. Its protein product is CASSSPSEQYF.

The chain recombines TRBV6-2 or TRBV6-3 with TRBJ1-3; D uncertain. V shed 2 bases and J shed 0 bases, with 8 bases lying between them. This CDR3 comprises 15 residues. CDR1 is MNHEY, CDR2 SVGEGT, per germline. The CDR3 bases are TGTGCCAGCAGTTACCCACAAGCCTCTGGAAACACCATATATTTT. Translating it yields CASSYPQASGNTIYF.

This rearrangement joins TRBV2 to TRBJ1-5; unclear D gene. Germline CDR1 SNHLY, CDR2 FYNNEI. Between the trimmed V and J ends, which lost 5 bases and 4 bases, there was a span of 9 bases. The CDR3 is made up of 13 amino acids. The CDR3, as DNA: TGTGCCAGCAGTCCCCGTGTAAATCAGCCCCAGCATTTT. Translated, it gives CASSPRVNQPQHF. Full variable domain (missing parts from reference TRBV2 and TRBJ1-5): EPEVTQTPSHQVTQMGQEVILRCVPISNHLYFYWYRQILGQKVEFLVSFYNNEISEKSEIFDDQFSVERPDGSNFTLKIRSTKLEDSAMYFCASSPRVNQPQHFGDGTRLSIL.

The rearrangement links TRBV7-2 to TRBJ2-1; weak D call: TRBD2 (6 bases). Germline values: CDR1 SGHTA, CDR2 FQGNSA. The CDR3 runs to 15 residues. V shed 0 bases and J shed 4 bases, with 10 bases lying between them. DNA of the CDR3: TGTGCCAGCAGCTTAGCGGGGGGATTTTACAATGAGCAGTTCTTC. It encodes CASSLAGGFYNEQFF.

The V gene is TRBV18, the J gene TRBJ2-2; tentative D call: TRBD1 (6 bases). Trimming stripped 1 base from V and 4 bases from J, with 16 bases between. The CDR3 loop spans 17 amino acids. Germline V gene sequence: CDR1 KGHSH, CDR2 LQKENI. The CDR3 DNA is TGTGCCAGCTCACCACTTTCGGACAGTTCGGGCACCGGGGAGCTGTTTTTT. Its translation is CASSPLSDSSGTGELFF.

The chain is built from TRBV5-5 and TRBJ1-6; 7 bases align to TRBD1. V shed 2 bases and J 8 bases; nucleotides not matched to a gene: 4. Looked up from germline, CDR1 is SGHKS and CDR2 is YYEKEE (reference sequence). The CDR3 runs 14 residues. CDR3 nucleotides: TGTGCCAGCAGCTTAGGGGGCCTTGATTCACCCCTCCACTTT. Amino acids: CASSLGGLDSPLHF.

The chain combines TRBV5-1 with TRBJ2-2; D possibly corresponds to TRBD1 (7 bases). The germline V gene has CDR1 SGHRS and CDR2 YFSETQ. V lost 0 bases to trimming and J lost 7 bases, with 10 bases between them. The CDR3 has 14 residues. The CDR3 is CASSLGQGGGELFF. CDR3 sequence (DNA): TGCGCCAGCAGCTTGGGACAGGGAGGCGGGGAGCTGTTTTTT.

CDR3 in DNA: TGTGCCAGCAGTGAGACCCGGGACAGTCCCTACGAGCAGTACTTC. Protein: CASSETRDSPYEQYF. The V call is TRBV25-1, the J call TRBJ2-7; 7 bases line up with TRBD1. The trim removed 3 bases at V and 2 bases at J, leaving 7 bases unmatched. This CDR3 region has 15 residues. CDR1 is MGHDK and CDR2 is SYGVNS in the germline V gene.

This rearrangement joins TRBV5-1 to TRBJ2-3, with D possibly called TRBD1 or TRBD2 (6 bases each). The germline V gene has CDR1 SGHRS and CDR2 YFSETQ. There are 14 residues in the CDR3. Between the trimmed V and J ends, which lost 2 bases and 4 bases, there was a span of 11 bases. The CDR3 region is CASSLGGPPDTQYF. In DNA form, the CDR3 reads TGCGCCAGCAGCTTAGGGGGGCCCCCAGATACGCAGTATTTT. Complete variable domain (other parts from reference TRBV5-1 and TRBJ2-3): KAGVTQTPRYLIKTRGQQVTLSCSPISGHRSVSWYQQTPGQGLQFLFEYFSETQRNKGNFPGRFSGRQFSNSRSEMNVSTLELGDSALYLCASSLGGPPDTQYFGPGTRLTVL.

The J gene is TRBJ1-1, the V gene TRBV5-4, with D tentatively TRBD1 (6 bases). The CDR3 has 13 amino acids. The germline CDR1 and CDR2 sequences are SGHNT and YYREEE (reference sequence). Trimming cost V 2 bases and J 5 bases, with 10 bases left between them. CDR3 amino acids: CASSFSGATEAFF. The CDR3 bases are TGTGCCAGCAGCTTCTCAGGGGCAACTGAAGCTTTCTTT.

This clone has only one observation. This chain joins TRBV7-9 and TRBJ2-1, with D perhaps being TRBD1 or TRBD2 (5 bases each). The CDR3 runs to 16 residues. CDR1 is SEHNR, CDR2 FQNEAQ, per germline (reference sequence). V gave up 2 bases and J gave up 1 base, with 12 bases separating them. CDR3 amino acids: CASSLTGTLSYNEQFF. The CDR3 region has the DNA TGTGCCAGCAGCTTAACCGGGACCCTTTCCTACAATGAGCAGTTCTTC.

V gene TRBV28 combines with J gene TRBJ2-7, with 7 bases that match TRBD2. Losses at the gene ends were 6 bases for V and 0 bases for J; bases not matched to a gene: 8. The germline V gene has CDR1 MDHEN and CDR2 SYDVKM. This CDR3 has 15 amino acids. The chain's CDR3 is CASSFGGGSSYEQYF. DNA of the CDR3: TGTGCCAGCAGCTTCGGCGGGGGAAGCTCCTACGAGCAGTACTTC. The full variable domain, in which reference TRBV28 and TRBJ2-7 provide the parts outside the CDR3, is DVKVTQSSRYLVKRTGEKVFLECVQDMDHENMFWYRQDPGLGLRLIYFSYDVKMKEKGDIPEGYSVSREKKERFSLILESASTNQTSMYLCASSFGGGSSYEQYFGPGTRLTVT.

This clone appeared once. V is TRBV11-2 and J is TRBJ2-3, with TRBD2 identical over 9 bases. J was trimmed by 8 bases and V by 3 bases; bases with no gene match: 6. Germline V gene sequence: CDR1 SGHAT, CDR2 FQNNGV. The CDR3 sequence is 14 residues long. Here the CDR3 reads CASSFRTSDGTQYF. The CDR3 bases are TGTGCCAGCAGCTTTAGGACTAGCGATGGTACGCAGTATTTT.

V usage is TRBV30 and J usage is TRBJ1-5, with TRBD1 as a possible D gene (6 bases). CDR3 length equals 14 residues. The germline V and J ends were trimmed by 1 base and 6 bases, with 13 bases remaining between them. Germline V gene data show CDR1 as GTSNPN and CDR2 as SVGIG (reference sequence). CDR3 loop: CAWSGGDIFQPQHF. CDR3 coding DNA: TGTGCCTGGAGTGGGGGGGACATATTTCAGCCCCAGCATTTT.